The 21 T cell receptor beta chains in this list originate from one sample, sequenced in a study of neoadjuvant anti-PD-1 for oral cavity cancer (dated by TCRdb to the early 2020s). Library construction relied on the immunoSEQ multiplex PCR assay. TCRdb carries this immuneACCESS record with in-frame sequences only. Its versions omit some clonotypes, under half of them owing to an unresolved V gene in the studies checked, with the rest unexplained. This sample is represented by around 31,000 clones; 80% to 90% of them were singletons. The top ten clonotypes cover approximately 3.7% of the sample. The intended sense of this specimen's time point label: before neoadjuvant nivolumab. Sequences were derived from PBMCs, sampled before nivolumab (anti-PD-1) treatment. The receptors here all came from a person between 35 and 79 years old with oral cavity squamous cell carcinoma.

This rearrangement joins TRBV10-3 to TRBJ2-3, with D perhaps matching TRBD2 (6 bases). V lost 0 bases to trimming and J lost 4 bases, with 17 bases between them. CDR1 is ENHRY and CDR2 is SYGVKD in the germline V gene. The CDR3 has 17 residues. This CDR3 reads CAISESPSGGSADTQYF. CDR3 coding DNA: TGTGCCATCAGTGAGTCCCCATCCGGGGGTTCCGCAGATACGCAGTATTTT.

The chain uses TRBV28 and TRBJ1-1; D ambiguous. The CDR3 covers 15 residues. Trimming shortened V by 8 bases and J by 0 bases, and 16 bases separated the two germline ends. CDR1 and CDR2 from the germline V gene are MDHEN and SYDVKM. This CDR3 reads CASAGVSFVNTEAFF. DNA of the CDR3: TGTGCCAGCGCTGGGGTTTCCTTCGTGAACACTGAAGCTTTCTTT.

The chain couples TRBV9 to TRBJ1-5; no firm D call. The CDR3 is made up of 15 amino acids. Trimming pared 3 bases from V and 0 bases from J, leaving 10 bases between. Germline-derived CDR1 and CDR2 are SGDLS and YYNGEE. The CDR3 here is CASSGAPDSNQPQHF. The CDR3 DNA is TGTGCCAGCAGCGGCGCACCGGATAGCAATCAGCCCCAGCATTTT.

The chain combines TRBV5-8 with TRBJ1-5, with 7 bases fitting TRBD1. This CDR3 region has 15 residues. Trimming removed 1 base from V and 3 bases from J; junction bases left unmatched: 4. Germline loops: CDR1 SGHTS, CDR2 YDEGEE. The CDR3 bases are TGTGCCAGCAGCTTGACTGACAGGGTCAATCAGCCCCAGCATTTT. This gives the protein CASSLTDRVNQPQHF.

This chain joins TRBV19 and TRBJ2-2, with D uncertain. V gave up 0 bases and J gave up 1 base, with 3 bases separating them. Germline V lookup: CDR1 LNHDA, CDR2 SQIVND (reference sequence). This CDR3 region has 14 residues. Here the CDR3 reads CASSIERNTGELFF. CDR3 DNA sequence: TGTGCCAGTAGTATAGAACGGAACACCGGGGAGCTGTTTTTT.

V gene TRBV5-4 combines with J gene TRBJ1-2; D gene uncertain. Deletions cut 3 bases from V and 8 bases from J, with 20 bases between. This CDR3 is 15 amino acids long. Germline V gene lookup returns CDR1 SGHNT and CDR2 YYREEE (reference sequence). CDR3: CASSYPRAGDGGYTF. The CDR3 DNA sequence: TGTGCCAGCAGCTACCCTAGAGCGGGTGACGGCGGCTACACCTTC.

V is TRBV7-2 and J is TRBJ1-3; weak D call: TRBD1 (5 bases). Germline-derived CDR1 and CDR2 are SGHTA and FQGNSA. V shed 4 bases and J shed 0 bases, with 13 bases lying between them. There are 16 residues in the CDR3. CDR3 protein: CASSSQVLRSGNTIYF. The CDR3 nucleotides read TGTGCCAGCAGCTCACAGGTGTTGCGCTCTGGAAACACCATATATTTT. The whole variable domain, filled in from reference TRBV7-2 and TRBJ1-3, reads GAGVSQSPSNKVTEKGKDVELRCDPISGHTALYWYRQSLGQGLEFLIYFQGNSAPDKSGLPSDRFSAERTGGSVSTLTIQRTQQEDSAVYLCASSSQVLRSGNTIYFGEGSWLTVV.

The chain uses TRBV4-1 and TRBJ2-7, with 7 bases identical to TRBD2. This CDR3 region has 16 residues. Germline CDR1 is MGHRA and CDR2 is YSYEKL. V shed 1 base, J shed 5 bases, and the junction held 11 bases outside the gene matches. CDR3 in amino acids: CASSQGLRGGSDEQYF. The CDR3 nucleotides read TGCGCCAGCAGCCAAGGGCTAAGGGGCGGGAGCGACGAGCAGTACTTC.

V and J are TRBV7-2 and TRBJ1-1, with TRBD1 matching over 9 bases. Germline V lookup: CDR1 SGHTA, CDR2 FQGNSA. The CDR3 runs 15 residues. The ends lost 2 bases at V and 3 bases at J; junction bases unmatched: 4. The CDR3 DNA sequence: TGTGCCAGCAGCTTATTGGGACAGGGAGACACTGAAGCTTTCTTT. Its protein is CASSLLGQGDTEAFF.

The chain combines TRBV10-3 with TRBJ2-7, with 7 bases lining up with TRBD1. This CDR3 spans 14 amino acids. Germline values: CDR1 ENHRY, CDR2 SYGVKD. With 4 bases clipped from V and 3 bases from J, the junction kept 6 bases outside the gene matches. CDR3 nucleotide sequence: TGTGCCATCAGTGGTGGGACAGTCGGCTACGAGCAGTACTTC. It yields the protein CAISGGTVGYEQYF.

This chain joins TRBV28 and TRBJ1-2, with D tentatively TRBD1 (6 bases). This CDR3 contains 13 residues. Germline V CDR1 and CDR2: MDHEN, SYDVKM. Trimming left V 6 bases short and J 12 bases short, with 20 bases between. This CDR3 reads CASRGTGNVKDTF. In DNA form, the CDR3 reads TGTGCCAGCAGAGGAACAGGGAACGTAAAGGACACCTTC.

This chain links TRBV27 with TRBJ2-1; 7 positions match TRBD2. This CDR3 is built from 14 residues. Unmatched junction bases numbered 6, after V lost 5 bases and J lost 5 bases. Germline V gene data show CDR1 as MNHEY and CDR2 as SMNVEV (reference sequence). CDR3 DNA sequence: TGTGCCAGCAGTCAAATAGGGAGGGACAATGAGCAGTTCTTC. As protein: CASSQIGRDNEQFF.

As for this clone: The junction shows a germline mismatch at one end, possibly a read error. The chain joins TRBV5-1 to TRBJ2-1; tentative D call: TRBD1 (6 bases). The CDR3 consists of 15 residues. Germline CDR1 and CDR2: SGHRS and YFSETQ. Written as DNA, the CDR3 is TGCGCCAGCACTACCGGGACATCCACCTACAATGAGCAGCTCTTC. It specifies CASTTGTSTYNEQLF. The full variable domain, rest sourced from reference TRBV5-1 and TRBJ2-1, is KAGVTQTPRYLIKTRGQQVTLSCSPISGHRSVSWYQQTPGQGLQFLFEYFSETQRNKGNFPGRFSGRQFSNSRSEMNVSTLELGDSALYLCASTTGTSTYNEQLFGPGTRLTVL.

This clone showed up just once. The genes are TRBV9 and TRBJ1-2; no reliable D call. Germline V gene sequence: CDR1 SGDLS, CDR2 YYNGEE. The CDR3 runs to 14 residues. V was trimmed by 4 bases and J by 2 bases, leaving 12 bases between them. CDR3 protein: CASSPQGGNYGYTF. The CDR3 coding sequence is TGTGCCAGCAGCCCCCAAGGAGGGAACTATGGCTACACCTTC.

This rearrangement joins TRBV5-1 to TRBJ1-1; 8 bases line up with TRBD1. Losses at the gene ends were 3 bases for V and 0 bases for J; bases not matched to a gene: 7. CDR1 SGHRS and CDR2 YFSETQ come from the germline V gene. The CDR3 length is 16 residues. Here the CDR3 reads CASSSGQVLLNTEAFF. The DNA for the CDR3 is TGCGCCAGCAGCTCGGGACAGGTTCTTTTGAACACTGAAGCTTTCTTT.

The V call is TRBV5-5, the J call TRBJ2-5; 8 nucleotides match TRBD1. The CDR3 consists of 15 residues. Trimming took 4 bases from V and 5 from J; bases not matched to a gene: 10. From germline, CDR1 is SGHKS and CDR2 YYEKEE (reference sequence). The CDR3 reads CASSPRQGRLETQYF. The CDR3 region has the DNA TGTGCCAGCAGCCCTAGACAGGGGAGGTTGGAGACCCAGTACTTC.

The rearrangement links TRBV5-1 to TRBJ1-3; 7 bases fit TRBD1. Trimming removed 0 bases from V and 0 bases from J; junction bases left unmatched: 6. This CDR3 is built from 17 residues. Looked up from germline, CDR1 is SGHRS and CDR2 is YFSETQ. This CDR3 is CASSLEGTAFSGNTIYF. CDR3 coding DNA: TGCGCCAGCAGCTTGGAGGGGACAGCATTCTCTGGAAACACCATATATTTT.

This chain uses TRBV6-4 with TRBJ2-3; 12 bases are a match to TRBD2. CDR1 and CDR2 from the germline V gene are MRHNA and SNTAGT. CDR3 length: 16 amino acids. Trimming took 3 bases from V and 5 from J; bases not matched to a gene: 6. CDR3 nucleotides: TGTGCCAGCAGTGATTCTAGCGGGGGGGCCGTAGATACGCAGTATTTT. It is translated as CASSDSSGGAVDTQYF.

This chain joins TRBV2 and TRBJ2-7; 7 positions agree with TRBD2. Germline lookup yields CDR1 SNHLY and CDR2 FYNNEI. After removal of 11 bases from V and 3 bases from J, the junction contained 7 bases not matched to a gene. The CDR3 spans 12 residues. This CDR3 is CASRGGIYEQYF. The CDR3 DNA sequence: TGTGCCTCCCGGGGAGGGATCTACGAGCAGTACTTC.

This sequence joins TRBV4-1 and TRBJ2-7, with TRBD1 matching 9 bases. V lost 0 bases, J lost 4 bases, and 10 bases stayed unmatched. Germline V lookup: CDR1 MGHRA, CDR2 YSYEKL. The CDR3 is made up of 17 amino acids. CDR3 coding DNA: TGCGCCAGCAGCCAAGATGGTGCGGGACAGGGTCTTTACGAGCAGTACTTC. Translation gives CASSQDGAGQGLYEQYF.

V and J are TRBV4-3 and TRBJ2-7; 10 bases map to TRBD1. The CDR3 totals 16 residues. Germline V gene sequence: CDR1 LGHNA, CDR2 YSLEER. The junction had 5 bases not matched to a gene; V was cut back by 1 base and J by 2 bases. CDR3 amino acids: CASSQGAGTGAYEQYF. The CDR3 bases are TGCGCCAGCAGCCAAGGAGCCGGGACAGGGGCCTACGAGCAGTACTTC.